Listed below are T cell receptor beta chains from one sample, sequenced in a study of blood T cell repertoires in COVID-19. Generated by immunoSEQ multiplex PCR, the TCRdb table keeps only in-frame clones and is missing some. The sample holds 100,000 to 150,000 clones, around 80% seen once. Sequenced input: peripheral blood. The receptors were sampled from a man aged 30 to 39 with COVID-19, enrolled during active disease. The CDR3 runs from the conserved cysteine through the conserved F or W. D genes are given only for firm matches. Some rows mark clone size as missing; the rest say once, few, many or name a class of expanded clone.

V	size	J	D	DNA	CDR3
TRBV11-3	-	TRBJ2-1	-	TGTGCCAGCAGCTTAGCTCTAAACAATGAGCAGTTCTTC	CASSLALNNEQFF
TRBV9	-	TRBJ1-2	-	TGTGCCAGCAGCCCCGCAGACCCCTTTGCCGGGGGGGACTATGGCTACACCTTC	CASSPADPFAGGDYGYTF
TRBV4-2	once	TRBJ2-7	-	TGTGCCAGCAGCCAAGTGGACCGGGACTTGAGCTCCTACGAGCAGTACTTC	CASSQVDRDLSSYEQYF
TRBV7-2	many	TRBJ2-7	TRBD2	TGTGCCAGCAGAAGGACTAGCGGGACCTCCTACGAGCAGTACTTC	CASRRTSGTSYEQYF
TRBV4-1	-	TRBJ1-2	-	TGCGCCAGCAGCCAAAGTTCTACCGTGACTAACTATGGCTACACCTTC	CASSQSSTVTNYGYTF
TRBV12-3/TRBV12-4	-	TRBJ2-5	-	TGTGCCAGCAGTCGGGTCCAAGAGACCCAGTACTTC	CASSRVQETQYF
TRBV10-2	-	TRBJ2-7	TRBD2	TGCGCCAGCAGTGCGGTGGGCGGGAGTTGGCGCGAGCAGTACTTC	CASSAVGGSWREQYF
TRBV7-9	-	TRBJ2-5	TRBD2	TGTGCCAGCAGCTTCAAGCGGGGTGCTCAAGAGACCCAGTACTTC	CASSFKRGAQETQYF
TRBV28	-	TRBJ2-5	TRBD2	TGTGCCAGCAGTTTCCCCCTCGCCATTGGCAGCGGGGGCTTGTGGGAGACCCAGTACTTC	CASSFPLAIGSGGLWETQYF
TRBV7-9	-	TRBJ1-2	-	TGTGCCAGCAGCTTAGGGGGCCATGGCTACACCTTC	CASSLGGHGYTF
TRBV19	once	TRBJ2-5	TRBD1	TGTGCCAGTAGGGACAGGGGGCAAGAGACCCAGTACTTC	CASRDRGQETQYF
TRBV28	-	TRBJ1-5	TRBD1	TGTGCCAGCAGTTTGGACAGGGTTGACAATCAGCCCCAGCATTTT	CASSLDRVDNQPQHF
TRBV19	-	TRBJ1-3	-	TGTGCCAGTAGTACTCCGACGGACTACTCTGGAAACACCATATATTTT	CASSTPTDYSGNTIYF
TRBV7-9	-	TRBJ1-6	-	TGTGCCAGCAGCTTAGCAGGGGGTGGTTCACCCCTCCACTTT	CASSLAGGGSPLHF
TRBV5-6	-	TRBJ1-2	-	TGTGCCAGCAGCTTGGAACAGGGTAACTATGGCTACACCTTC	CASSLEQGNYGYTF
TRBV4-1	-	TRBJ2-2	TRBD2	TGCGCCAGCAGCCCCGGCCTTTGGGGCGGGGGTCATAGCGGGGAGCTGTTTTTT	CASSPGLWGGGHSGELFF
TRBV7-2	few	TRBJ1-2	-	TGTGCCAGCAGCTTAGATATGGTCCAGGGTAATGGCTACACCTTC	CASSLDMVQGNGYTF
TRBV6-5	-	TRBJ2-3	TRBD2	TGTGCCAGCAGCCGGGGGGGCGTTACAGATACGCAGTATTTT	CASSRGGVTDTQYF
TRBV18	-	TRBJ1-2	TRBD1	TGTGCCAGCTCATCGGGACAGGGGGTAATTGGCTACACCTTC	CASSSGQGVIGYTF
TRBV7-9	few	TRBJ2-7	TRBD2	TGTGCCAGCAGCTCCGGGACTAGAGGCGAGCAGTACTTC	CASSSGTRGEQYF
TRBV27	-	TRBJ2-3	TRBD1	TGTGCCAGCAGTTCCCTAAGTTTTCGTCCAGGGGGTTATGGAGATACGCAGTATTTT	CASSSLSFRPGGYGDTQYF
TRBV10-3	-	TRBJ2-5	TRBD1	TGTGCCATCAGTGGAGGCACAGGGGTGTCTGAGACCCAGTACTTC	CAISGGTGVSETQYF
TRBV6-4	-	TRBJ1-6	-	TGTGCCAGCAGACCCTTGACAGTAAATAATTCACCCCTCCACTTT	CASRPLTVNNSPLHF
TRBV5-6	-	TRBJ2-5	TRBD2	TGTGCCAGCAGCTCCGTAGCTAGCGGGATTTATCTGGAGACCCAGTACTTC	CASSSVASGIYLETQYF
TRBV4-1	many	TRBJ1-1	-	TGCGCCAGCAGCCCGGCCCCGGGGGACCACACTGAAGCTTTCTTT	CASSPAPGDHTEAFF
TRBV3-1/TRBV3-2	-	TRBJ2-3	-	TGTGCCAGCAGCCAAGCAGGAGGTCGCGATACGCAGTATTTT	CASSQAGGRDTQYF
TRBV19	-	TRBJ2-1	TRBD2	TGTGCCAGTAGCAAAACTAGCGGGACCTACAATGAGCAGTTCTTC	CASSKTSGTYNEQFF
TRBV28	-	TRBJ1-5	-	TGTGCCAGCAGTGAAACCACAGGGAATCAGCCCCAGCATTTT	CASSETTGNQPQHF
TRBV5-1	-	TRBJ2-5	-	TGCGCCAGCAGCGGGGGGTTCGGGAGCAAAGAGACCCAGTACTTC	CASSGGFGSKETQYF
TRBV30	-	TRBJ2-2	-	TGTGCCTGGAGTGCATACACCGGGGAGCTGTTTTTT	CAWSAYTGELFF
TRBV4-1	-	TRBJ1-1	-	TGCGCCAGCAGCCAAGGTTTTACAGGGCCTGGGGAAGCTTTCTTT	CASSQGFTGPGEAFF
TRBV9	-	TRBJ2-1	TRBD2	TGTGCCAGCAGCGTCGGGACTAGCGGGAGGTGGGGGCGCTCCTACAATGAGCAGTTCTTC	CASSVGTSGRWGRSYNEQFF
TRBV29-1	-	TRBJ2-4	TRBD1	TGCAGCGTTAAGGGACAGGGGGTTTGGAACATTCAGTACTTC	CSVKGQGVWNIQYF
TRBV5-6	-	TRBJ1-4	TRBD1	TGTGCCAGCAGCCAGGGACAGCGGATGAATTATGAAAAACTGTTTTTT	CASSQGQRMNYEKLFF
TRBV11-3	-	TRBJ2-3	TRBD2	TGTGCCAGCAGCTTAAAGCGGGCGGGGGGCTATATCACAGATACGCAGTATTTT	CASSLKRAGGYITDTQYF
TRBV7-8	-	TRBJ2-1	-	TGTGCCAGCAGCGAACTCCTGACCTACAATGAGCAGTTCTTC	CASSELLTYNEQFF
TRBV5-1	once	TRBJ2-5	TRBD1	TGCGCCAGCAGCTTGACAGGGTACAGGGGATCGGAGACCCAGTACTTC	CASSLTGYRGSETQYF
TRBV19	-	TRBJ1-1	-	TGTGCCAGTCGTGGGGCTGTCACTGAAGCTTTCTTT	CASRGAVTEAFF
TRBV28	-	TRBJ2-3	TRBD2	TGTGCCAGCACTATGATTGGTAGCGGGAGTGTGGATACGCAGTATTTT	CASTMIGSGSVDTQYF
TRBV5-5	once	TRBJ1-5	TRBD1	TGTGCCAGCAGCTTGTATTCGGGACAGGAACGTCAGCCCCAGCATTTT	CASSLYSGQERQPQHF
TRBV28	-	TRBJ1-2	-	TGTGCCACCGAGCAGGGAAATAGGGTTGGCTACACCTTC	CATEQGNRVGYTF
TRBV19	-	TRBJ1-1	-	TGTGCCAGTACCCCGCTCCAGGGAACTGAAGCTTTCTTT	CASTPLQGTEAFF
TRBV3-1/TRBV3-2	few	TRBJ1-6	-	TGTGCCAGCAGCCTCAACCCGGGACCCCTCCACTTT	CASSLNPGPLHF
TRBV3-1/TRBV3-2	once	TRBJ2-6	-	TGTGCCAGCAGCCAACACCAGGGCTCTGGGGCCAACGTCCTGACTTTC	CASSQHQGSGANVLTF
TRBV28	few	TRBJ1-2	-	TGTGCCAGCAGTTTCGGGGATCAGGGGCGGCGGGGCTACACCTTC	CASSFGDQGRRGYTF
TRBV18	-	TRBJ1-1	TRBD1	TGTGCCAGCTCAACCGGGACAGGGATGAACACTGAAGCTTTCTTT	CASSTGTGMNTEAFF
TRBV3-1/TRBV3-2	-	TRBJ2-5	TRBD1	TGTGCCAGCAGCCAAGAACGCGGGACAGGGGGAGAGACCCAGTACTTC	CASSQERGTGGETQYF
TRBV5-1	many	TRBJ1-1	-	TGCGCCAGCACTCTGCAGGGGTTCTTGCCGAACACTGAAGCTTTCTTT	CASTLQGFLPNTEAFF
TRBV30	-	TRBJ1-3	TRBD1	TGTGCCTGGAGTTTTCTGGGACAGGGTGTGAGGAACACCATATATTTT	CAWSFLGQGVRNTIYF
TRBV19	-	TRBJ1-2	-	TGTGCCAGTAGTATGGCCGGGGAAGGCTACACCTTC	CASSMAGEGYTF
TRBV7-9	-	TRBJ2-6	TRBD2	TGTGCCAGCGGGCTAGCGGGGATCTCTGGGGCCAACGTCCTGACTTTC	CASGLAGISGANVLTF
TRBV5-6	once	TRBJ2-5	-	TGTGCCAGCAGCTCATTCTACAGTGGAGAGACCCAGTACTTC	CASSSFYSGETQYF
TRBV24-1	-	TRBJ2-1	TRBD2	TGTGCCACCAGTGATAGCGGGGACCCAAGCTCCTACAATGAGCAGTTCTTC	CATSDSGDPSSYNEQFF
TRBV5-5	-	TRBJ1-2	TRBD1	TGTGCCAGCAGCGATGGGACAGGGTGGTATGGCTACACCTTC	CASSDGTGWYGYTF